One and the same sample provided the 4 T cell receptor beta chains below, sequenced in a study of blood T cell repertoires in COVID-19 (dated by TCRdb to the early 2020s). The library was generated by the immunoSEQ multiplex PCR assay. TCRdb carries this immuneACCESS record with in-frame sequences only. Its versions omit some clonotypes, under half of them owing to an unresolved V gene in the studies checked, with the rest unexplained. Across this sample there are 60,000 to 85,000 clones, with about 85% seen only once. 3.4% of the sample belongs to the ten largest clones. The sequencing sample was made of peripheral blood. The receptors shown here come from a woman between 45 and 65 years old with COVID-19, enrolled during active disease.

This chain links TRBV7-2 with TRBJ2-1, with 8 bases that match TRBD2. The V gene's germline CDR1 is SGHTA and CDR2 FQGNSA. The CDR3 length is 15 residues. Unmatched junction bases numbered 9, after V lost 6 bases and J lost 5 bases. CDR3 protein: CASRPSGRGDNEQFF. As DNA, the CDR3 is TGTGCCAGCAGGCCGAGCGGGAGAGGGGACAATGAGCAGTTCTTC.

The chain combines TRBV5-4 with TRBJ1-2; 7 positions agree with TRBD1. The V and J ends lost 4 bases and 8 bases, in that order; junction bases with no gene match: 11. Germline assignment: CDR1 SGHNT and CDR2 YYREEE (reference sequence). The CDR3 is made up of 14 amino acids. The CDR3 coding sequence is TGTGCCAGCAGCCCCCCCGGGCAGGGGGTGGGCTACACCTTC. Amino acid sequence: CASSPPGQGVGYTF.

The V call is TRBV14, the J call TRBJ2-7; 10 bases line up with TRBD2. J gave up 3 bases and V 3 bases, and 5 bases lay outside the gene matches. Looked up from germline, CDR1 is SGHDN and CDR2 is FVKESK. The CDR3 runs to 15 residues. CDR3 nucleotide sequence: TGTGCCAGCAGCCAGAGGACTAGCGGATACTACGAGCAGTACTTC. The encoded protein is CASSQRTSGYYEQYF.

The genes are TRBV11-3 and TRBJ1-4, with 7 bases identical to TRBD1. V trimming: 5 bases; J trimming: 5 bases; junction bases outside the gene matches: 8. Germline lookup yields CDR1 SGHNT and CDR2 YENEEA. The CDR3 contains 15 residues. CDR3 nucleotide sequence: TGTGCCAGCAGCCCTAGAAAAGGGGGCAATGAAAAACTGTTTTTT. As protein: CASSPRKGGNEKLFF.